This entry is about one TCR beta chain. Antigen: not known. This entry belongs to a study of T cell responses to AZD1222 COVID-19 vaccine. Whole-study findings and limits: An increase in Spike-specific TCR breadth and depth was observed after two AZD1222 doses. Baseline serostatus was positive in only a handful of AZD1222 recipients. Clonal diversity was possibly underestimated; the donors were predominantly white British and more often female.

Method: immunoSEQ multiplex PCR; TCRdb's copy keeps in-frame clones and lacks some. Among about 140,000 clones, 85% to 95% were seen once, and the ten largest hold 10% to 15%. Germline trimming cut 7 bases from V and 5 bases from J; bases unmatched to any gene: 5. This CDR3 has 13 residues. The TCR sequence derives from an adult who had recovered from COVID-19. The V and J genes are TRBV12-3 or TRBV12-4 and TRBJ2-1, with TRBD2 matching 7 bases. This specimen was peripheral blood, taken after recovery from COVID-19. The CDR3 sequence: CASMRESNNEQFF. The CDR3 DNA is TGTGCCAGCATGCGGGAGTCGAACAATGAGCAGTTCTTC.